This entry concerns a single T cell receptor (beta chain). The antigen remains unidentified. One junction end does not reproduce the germline sequence, and a read error may be involved. This entry comes from a study of cytomegalovirus exposure and HLA in healthy donors. The donors were members of the roughly 120-subject validation cohort (separate from the 666-subject first cohort). The CDR3 covers 18 residues. The V gene's germline CDR1 is SGHNT and CDR2 YYREEE (reference sequence). Study-wide points: That first-cohort TCR clusters tended to co-occur in the 90 to 150 validation repertoires was found in a later analysis.

Clones were sequenced by immunoSEQ multiplex PCR, and TCRdb holds only the in-frame ones, with some missing. The sample shows about 74,000 clones, 90% to 95% of them seen only once. Input material: PBMCs. The source of this sequence is a young man in good health and CMV-seropositive. This chain links TRBV5-4 with TRBJ2-7, with 10 bases aligning to TRBD2. CDR3 sequence (DNA): TGTGCCAGCAGCTCCCCTAAAGGCAGCGGGAGGGCCTCCCACGAGCAGTACTTC. Translating gives CASSSPKGSGRASHEQYF.